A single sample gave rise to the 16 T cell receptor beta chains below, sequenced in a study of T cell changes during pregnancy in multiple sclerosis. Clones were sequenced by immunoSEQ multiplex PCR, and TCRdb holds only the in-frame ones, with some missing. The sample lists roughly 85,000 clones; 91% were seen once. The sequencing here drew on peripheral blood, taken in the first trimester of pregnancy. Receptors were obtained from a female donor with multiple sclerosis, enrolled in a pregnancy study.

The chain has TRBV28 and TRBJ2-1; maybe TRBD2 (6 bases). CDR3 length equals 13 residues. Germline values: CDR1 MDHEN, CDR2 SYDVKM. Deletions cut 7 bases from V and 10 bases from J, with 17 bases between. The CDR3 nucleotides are TGTGCCAGCACTCGGCTAGCGAGTTGGGAGCAGTTCTTC. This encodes CASTRLASWEQFF.

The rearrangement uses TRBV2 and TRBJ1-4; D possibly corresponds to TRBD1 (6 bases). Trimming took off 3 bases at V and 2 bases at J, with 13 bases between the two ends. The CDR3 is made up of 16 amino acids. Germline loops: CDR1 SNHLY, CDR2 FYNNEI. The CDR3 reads CASSEGGRSTNEKLFF. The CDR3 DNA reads TGTGCCAGCAGTGAGGGGGGGCGATCTACTAATGAAAAACTGTTTTTT.

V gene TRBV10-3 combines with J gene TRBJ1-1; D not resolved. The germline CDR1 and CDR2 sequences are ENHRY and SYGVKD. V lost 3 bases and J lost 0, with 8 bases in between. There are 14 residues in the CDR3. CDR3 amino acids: CAISESQMNTEAFF. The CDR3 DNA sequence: TGTGCCATCAGTGAATCGCAGATGAACACTGAAGCTTTCTTT.

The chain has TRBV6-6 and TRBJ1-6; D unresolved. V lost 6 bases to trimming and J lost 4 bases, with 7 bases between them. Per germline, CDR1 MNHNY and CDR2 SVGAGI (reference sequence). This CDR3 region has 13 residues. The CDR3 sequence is CASRTLYNSPLHF. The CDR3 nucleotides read TGTGCCAGCAGAACATTGTATAATTCACCCCTCCACTTT.

In DNA form, the CDR3 reads TGTGCCAGCGGACTATGTGGGGGGGGTAGGTTCTTC. Protein product: CASGLCGGGRFF. The chain carries TRBV21-1 and TRBJ1-2. TRBV21-1 is listed as a pseudogene. The length of the CDR3 is 12 residues.

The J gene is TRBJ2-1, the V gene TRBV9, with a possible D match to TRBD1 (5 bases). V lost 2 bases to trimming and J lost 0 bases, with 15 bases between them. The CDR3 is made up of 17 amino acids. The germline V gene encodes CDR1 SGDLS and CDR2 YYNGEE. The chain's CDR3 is CASSVTTVSSSYNEQFF. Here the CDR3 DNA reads TGTGCCAGCAGCGTGACGACAGTCTCTAGCTCCTACAATGAGCAGTTCTTC.

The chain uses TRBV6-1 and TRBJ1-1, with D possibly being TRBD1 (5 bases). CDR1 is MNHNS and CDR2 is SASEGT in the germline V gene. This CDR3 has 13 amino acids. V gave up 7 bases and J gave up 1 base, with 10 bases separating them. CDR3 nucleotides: TGTGCCAGCATAGGGACTAAGAACACTGAAGCTTTCTTT. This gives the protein CASIGTKNTEAFF.

The CDR3 sequence: CAIKTSGSHEQYF. The CDR3 coding sequence is TGTGCCATCAAGACTAGCGGGAGCCACGAGCAGTACTTC. V gene TRBV10-3 combines with J gene TRBJ2-7; 12 nucleotides agree with TRBD2. V lost 7 bases to trimming and J lost 5 bases; unmatched junction nucleotides: 3. Per germline, CDR1 ENHRY and CDR2 SYGVKD. CDR3 size: 13 residues.

This CDR3 is CASSQVTSGGVANEQFF. CDR3 sequence (DNA): TGCGCCAGCAGCCAAGTGACTAGCGGGGGGGTGGCCAATGAGCAGTTCTTC. V gene TRBV4-1 combines with J gene TRBJ2-1; 14 bases map to TRBD2. Germline V gene data show CDR1 as MGHRA and CDR2 as YSYEKL. CDR3 length: 17 residues. V trimming: 1 base; J trimming: 6 bases; junction bases outside the gene matches: 5.

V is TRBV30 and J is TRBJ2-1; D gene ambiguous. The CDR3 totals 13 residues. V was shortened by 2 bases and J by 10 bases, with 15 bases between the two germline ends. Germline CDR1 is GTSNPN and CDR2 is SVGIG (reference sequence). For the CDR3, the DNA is TGTGCCTGGAGTCTTCGGCAGACTGTAGAGCAGTTCTTC. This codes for CAWSLRQTVEQFF. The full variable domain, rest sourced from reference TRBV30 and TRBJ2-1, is SQTIHQWPATLVQPVGSPLSLECTVEGTSNPNLYWYRQAAGRGLQLLFYSVGIGQISSEVPQNLSASRPQDRQFILSSKKLLLSDSGFYLCAWSLRQTVEQFFGPGTRLTVL.

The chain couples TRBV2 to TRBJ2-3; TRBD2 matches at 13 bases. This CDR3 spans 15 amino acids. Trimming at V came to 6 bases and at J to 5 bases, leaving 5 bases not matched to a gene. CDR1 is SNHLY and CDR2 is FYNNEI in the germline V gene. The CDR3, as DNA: TGTGCCAGCAGGCCACTAGCGGGGGGGCAAGATACGCAGTATTTT. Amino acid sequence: CASRPLAGGQDTQYF. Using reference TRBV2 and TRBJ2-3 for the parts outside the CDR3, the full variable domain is EPEVTQTPSHQVTQMGQEVILRCVPISNHLYFYWYRQILGQKVEFLVSFYNNEISEKSEIFDDQFSVERPDGSNFTLKIRSTKLEDSAMYFCASRPLAGGQDTQYFGPGTRLTVL.

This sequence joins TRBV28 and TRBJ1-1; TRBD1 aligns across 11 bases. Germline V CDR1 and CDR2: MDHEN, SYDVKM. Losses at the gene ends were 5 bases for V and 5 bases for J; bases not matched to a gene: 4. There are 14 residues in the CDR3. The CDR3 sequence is CASSGQGARTEAFF. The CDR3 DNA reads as TGTGCCAGCAGTGGACAGGGGGCTAGGACTGAAGCTTTCTTT.

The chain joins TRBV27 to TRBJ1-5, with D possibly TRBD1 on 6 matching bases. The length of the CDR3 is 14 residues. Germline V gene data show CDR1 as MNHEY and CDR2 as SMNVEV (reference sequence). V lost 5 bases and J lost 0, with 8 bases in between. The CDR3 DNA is TGTGCCAGCAGTAACAGGGATAGCAATCAGCCCCAGCATTTT. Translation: CASSNRDSNQPQHF.

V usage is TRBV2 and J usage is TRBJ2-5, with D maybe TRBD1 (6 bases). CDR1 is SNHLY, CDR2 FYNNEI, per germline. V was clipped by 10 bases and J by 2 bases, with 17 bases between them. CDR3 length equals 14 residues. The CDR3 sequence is CATTRDTGQETQYF. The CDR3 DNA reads TGTGCCACCACCCGGGACACGGGACAAGAGACCCAGTACTTC. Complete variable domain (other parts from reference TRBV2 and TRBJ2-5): EPEVTQTPSHQVTQMGQEVILRCVPISNHLYFYWYRQILGQKVEFLVSFYNNEISEKSEIFDDQFSVERPDGSNFTLKIRSTKLEDSAMYFCATTRDTGQETQYFGPGTRLLVL.

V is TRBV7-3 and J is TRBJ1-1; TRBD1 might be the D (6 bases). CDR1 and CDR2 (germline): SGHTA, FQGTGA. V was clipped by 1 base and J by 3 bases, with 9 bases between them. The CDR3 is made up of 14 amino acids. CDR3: CASSLRGGDTEAFF. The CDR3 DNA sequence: TGTGCCAGCAGCTTAAGGGGGGGCGACACTGAAGCTTTCTTT.

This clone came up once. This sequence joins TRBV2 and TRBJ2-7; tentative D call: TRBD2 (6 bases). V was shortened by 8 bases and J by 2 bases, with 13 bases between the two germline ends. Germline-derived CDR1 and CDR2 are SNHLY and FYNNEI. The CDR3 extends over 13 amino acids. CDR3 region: CASGGTKTYEQYF. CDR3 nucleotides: TGTGCCAGCGGGGGGACCAAAACCTACGAGCAGTACTTC.